This record covers a single T cell receptor beta chain. Its antigen is not known. Some clones are missing from TCRdb's copy, which holds only in-frame ones; the method was immunoSEQ multiplex PCR. The sample lists approximately 25,000 clones; 83% were seen once. Every patient had mismatch repair deficiency by PCR or immunohistochemistry. This sample is part of a study of PD-1 blockade in mismatch repair-deficient tumors. Turning to the study itself: All were previously treated, progressing patients with around eleven mismatch repair-deficient cancer types.

Study observations and caveats: Rapid post-treatment expansion, then contraction, generally preceding radiologic response, marked tumor-resident clones.

V was clipped by 0 bases and J by 6 bases, with 8 bases between them. The CDR3 loop spans 14 amino acids. CDR1 is MRHNA and CDR2 is SNTAGT in the germline V gene. This receptor was obtained from an adult with mismatch repair-deficient cancer. V and J are TRBV6-4 and TRBJ2-2; D is possibly TRBD1 (5 bases). The sequences come from peripheral blood, collected 12 weeks after starting pembrolizumab. The CDR3 sequence is CASSDSPGPGELFF. As DNA, the CDR3 is TGTGCCAGCAGTGACTCGCCAGGGCCCGGGGAGCTGTTTTTT.